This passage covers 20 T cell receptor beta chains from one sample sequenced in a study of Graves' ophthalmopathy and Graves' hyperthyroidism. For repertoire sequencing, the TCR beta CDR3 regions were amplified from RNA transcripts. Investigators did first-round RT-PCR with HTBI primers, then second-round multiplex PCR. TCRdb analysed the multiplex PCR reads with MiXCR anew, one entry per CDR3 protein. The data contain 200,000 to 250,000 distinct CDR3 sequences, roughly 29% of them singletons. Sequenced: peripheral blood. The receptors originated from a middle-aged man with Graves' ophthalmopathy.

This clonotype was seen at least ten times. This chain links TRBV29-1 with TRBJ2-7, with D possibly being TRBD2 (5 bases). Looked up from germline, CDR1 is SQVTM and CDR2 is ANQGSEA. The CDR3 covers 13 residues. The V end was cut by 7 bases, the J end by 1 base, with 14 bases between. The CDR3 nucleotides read TGCAGCGCCGTTGTCCCGGGGTCCTACGAGCAGTACTTC. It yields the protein CSAVVPGSYEQYF.

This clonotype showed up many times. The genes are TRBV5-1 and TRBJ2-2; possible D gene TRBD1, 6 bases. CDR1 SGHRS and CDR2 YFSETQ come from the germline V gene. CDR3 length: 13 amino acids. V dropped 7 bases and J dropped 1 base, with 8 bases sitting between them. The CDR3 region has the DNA TGCGCCAGCGTGGACAGGAACACCGGGGAGCTGTTTTTT. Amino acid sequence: CASVDRNTGELFF.

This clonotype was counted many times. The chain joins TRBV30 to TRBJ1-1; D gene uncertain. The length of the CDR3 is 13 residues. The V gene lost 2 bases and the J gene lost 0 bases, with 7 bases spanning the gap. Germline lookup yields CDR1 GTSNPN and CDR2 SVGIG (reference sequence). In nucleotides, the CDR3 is TGTGCCTGGAGTCCTAGCATGAACACTGAAGCTTTCTTT. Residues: CAWSPSMNTEAFF. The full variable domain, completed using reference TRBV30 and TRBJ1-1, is SQTIHQWPATLVQPVGSPLSLECTVEGTSNPNLYWYRQAAGRGLQLLFYSVGIGQISSEVPQNLSASRPQDRQFILSSKKLLLSDSGFYLCAWSPSMNTEAFFGQGTRLTVV.

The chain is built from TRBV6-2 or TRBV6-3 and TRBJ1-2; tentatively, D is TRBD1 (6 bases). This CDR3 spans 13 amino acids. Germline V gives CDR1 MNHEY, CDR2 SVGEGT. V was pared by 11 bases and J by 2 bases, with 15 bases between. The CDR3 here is CAARQEFNYGYTF. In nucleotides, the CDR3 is TGTGCCGCCCGACAGGAGTTCAACTATGGCTACACCTTC.

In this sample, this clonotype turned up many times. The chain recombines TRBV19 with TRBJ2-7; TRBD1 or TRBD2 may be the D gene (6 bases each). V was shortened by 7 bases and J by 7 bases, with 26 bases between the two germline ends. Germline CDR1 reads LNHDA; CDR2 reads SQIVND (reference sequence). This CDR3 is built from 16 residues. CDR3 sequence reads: CASTPRSPTGADEQYF. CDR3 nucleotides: TGTGCCAGTACCCCACGATCACCCACGGGGGCTGATGAGCAGTACTTC.

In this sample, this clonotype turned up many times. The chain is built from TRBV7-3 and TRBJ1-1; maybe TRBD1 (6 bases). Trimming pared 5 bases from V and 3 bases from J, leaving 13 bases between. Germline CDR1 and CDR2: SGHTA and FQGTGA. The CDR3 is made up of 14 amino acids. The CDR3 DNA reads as TGTGCCAGCAGCACCACAGGGCGGGACACTGAAGCTTTCTTT. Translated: CASSTTGRDTEAFF.

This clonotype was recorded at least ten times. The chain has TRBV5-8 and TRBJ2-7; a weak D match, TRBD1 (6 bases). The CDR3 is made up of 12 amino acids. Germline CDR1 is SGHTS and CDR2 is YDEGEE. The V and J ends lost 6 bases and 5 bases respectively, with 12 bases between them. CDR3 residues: CASNLQGHEQYF. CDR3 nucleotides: TGTGCCAGCAACCTACAGGGTCACGAGCAGTACTTC.

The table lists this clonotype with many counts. The CDR3 loop reads CASSHGGQPQHF. CDR3 coding DNA: TGTGCCAGCAGTCATGGGGGACAGCCCCAGCATTTT. This rearrangement joins TRBV12-3 or TRBV12-4 to TRBJ1-5; D is possibly TRBD1 (5 bases). With 5 bases removed from V and 7 bases from J, the gap between germline ends came to 9 bases. The CDR3 extends over 12 amino acids.

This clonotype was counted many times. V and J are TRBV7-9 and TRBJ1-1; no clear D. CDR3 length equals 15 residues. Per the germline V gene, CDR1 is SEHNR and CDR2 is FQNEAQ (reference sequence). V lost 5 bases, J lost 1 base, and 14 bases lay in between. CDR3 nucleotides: TGTGCCAGCAGCCACCCTGACACTACGAACACTGAAGCTTTCTTT. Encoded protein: CASSHPDTTNTEAFF.

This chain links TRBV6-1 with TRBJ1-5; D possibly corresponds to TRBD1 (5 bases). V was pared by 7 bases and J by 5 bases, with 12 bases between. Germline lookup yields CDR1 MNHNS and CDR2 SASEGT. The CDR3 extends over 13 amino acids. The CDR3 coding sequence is TGTGCCAGCACCCTGACAGTATATCAGCCCCAGCATTTT. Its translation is CASTLTVYQPQHF.

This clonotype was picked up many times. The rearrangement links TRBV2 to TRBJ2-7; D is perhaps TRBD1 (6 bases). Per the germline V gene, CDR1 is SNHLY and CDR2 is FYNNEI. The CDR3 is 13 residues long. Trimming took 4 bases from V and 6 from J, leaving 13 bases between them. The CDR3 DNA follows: TGTGCCAGCAGTGCACAGGGAACAGGCGAGCAGTACTTC. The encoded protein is CASSAQGTGEQYF.

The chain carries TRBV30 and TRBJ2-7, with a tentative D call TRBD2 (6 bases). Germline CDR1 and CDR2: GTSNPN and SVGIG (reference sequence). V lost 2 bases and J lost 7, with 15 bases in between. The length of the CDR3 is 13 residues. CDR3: CAWSIPGEREQYF. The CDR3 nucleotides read TGTGCCTGGAGTATACCGGGGGAACGGGAGCAGTACTTC.

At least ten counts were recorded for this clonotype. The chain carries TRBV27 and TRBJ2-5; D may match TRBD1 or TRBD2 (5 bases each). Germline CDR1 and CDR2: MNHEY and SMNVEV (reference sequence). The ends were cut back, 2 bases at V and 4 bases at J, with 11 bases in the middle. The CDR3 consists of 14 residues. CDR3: CASSLRDPGETQYF. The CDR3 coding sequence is TGTGCCAGCAGTTTAAGGGACCCCGGAGAGACCCAGTACTTC.

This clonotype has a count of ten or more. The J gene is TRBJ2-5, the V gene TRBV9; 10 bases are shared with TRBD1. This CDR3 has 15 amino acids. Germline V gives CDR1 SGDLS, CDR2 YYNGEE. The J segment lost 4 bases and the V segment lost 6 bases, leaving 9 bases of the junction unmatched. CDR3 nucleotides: TGTGCCAGCACCTTCCAGACAGGGGGCGGAGAGACCCAGTACTTC. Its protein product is CASTFQTGGGETQYF.

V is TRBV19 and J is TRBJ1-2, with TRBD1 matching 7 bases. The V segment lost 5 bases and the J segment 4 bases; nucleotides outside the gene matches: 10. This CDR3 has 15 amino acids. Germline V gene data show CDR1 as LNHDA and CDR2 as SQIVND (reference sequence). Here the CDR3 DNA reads TGTGCCAGTAGTGCCCAGACAGGGCTGCTCTATGGCTACACCTTC. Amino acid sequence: CASSAQTGLLYGYTF. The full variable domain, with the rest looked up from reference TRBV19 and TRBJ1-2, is DGGITQSPKYLFRKEGQNVTLSCEQNLNHDAMYWYRQDPGQGLRLIYYSQIVNDFQKGDIAEGYSVSREKKESFPLTVTSAQKNPTAFYLCASSAQTGLLYGYTFGSGTRLTVV.

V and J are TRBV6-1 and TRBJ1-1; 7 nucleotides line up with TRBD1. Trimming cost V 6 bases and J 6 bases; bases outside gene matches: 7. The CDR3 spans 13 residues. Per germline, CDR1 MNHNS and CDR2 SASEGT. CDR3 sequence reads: CASRPGTDAEAFF. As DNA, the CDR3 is TGTGCCAGCAGACCCGGGACAGACGCTGAAGCTTTCTTT.

The CDR3 loop reads CSASPLRGNSPLHF. CDR3 nucleotides: TGCAGTGCTAGCCCTCTACGGGGTAATTCACCCCTCCACTTT. This chain links TRBV20-1 with TRBJ1-6; D is undetermined. In germline, CDR1 is DFQATT, CDR2 SNEGSKA (reference sequence). Between the trimmed V and J ends, which lost 3 bases and 6 bases, there was a span of 12 bases. The CDR3 extends over 14 amino acids.

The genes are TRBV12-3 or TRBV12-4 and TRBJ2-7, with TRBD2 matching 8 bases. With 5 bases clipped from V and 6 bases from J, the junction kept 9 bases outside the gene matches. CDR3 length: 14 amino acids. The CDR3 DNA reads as TGTGCCAGCAGTAGTCCGGGACTAGAAGGCGAGCAGTACTTC. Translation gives CASSSPGLEGEQYF.

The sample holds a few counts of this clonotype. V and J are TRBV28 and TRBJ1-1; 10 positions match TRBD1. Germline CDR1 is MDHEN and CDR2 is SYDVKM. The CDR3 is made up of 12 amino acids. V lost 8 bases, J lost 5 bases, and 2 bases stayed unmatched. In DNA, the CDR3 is TGTGCCAGCGGGACAGGGGTTACTGAAGCTTTCTTT. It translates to CASGTGVTEAFF.

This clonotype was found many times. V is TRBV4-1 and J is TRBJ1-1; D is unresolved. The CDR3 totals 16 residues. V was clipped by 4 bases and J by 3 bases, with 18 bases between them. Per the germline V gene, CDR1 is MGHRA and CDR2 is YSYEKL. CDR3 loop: CASSLRPPGLHTEAFF. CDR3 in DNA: TGCGCCAGCAGCCTTCGCCCCCCCGGCCTTCACACTGAAGCTTTCTTT.